The 15 T cell receptor beta chains below come from one sample, sequenced in a study of beta chain features in type 1 diabetes. Reverse transcription of all isolated RNA meant that expressed TCRB transcripts were sequenced. Profiled with immunoSEQ multiplex PCR; TCRdb holds only in-frame clones, not every one. The sample carries about 150,000 clones, 9% to 9.5% recorded once. Material: central memory CD4+ T cells from blood. The source is a man younger than 35 in good health.

In the case of this clone: The same CDR3 is also encoded by other DNA sequences in this sample. This chain uses TRBV14 with TRBJ2-3, with TRBD2 identical over 12 bases. The germline V gene encodes CDR1 SGHDN and CDR2 FVKESK. The V and J ends lost 4 bases and 5 bases, in that order; junction bases with no gene match: 1. This CDR3 spans 14 amino acids. This CDR3 reads CASSRGLAGDTQYF. In nucleotides, the CDR3 is TGTGCCAGCAGCCGGGGACTAGCGGGAGATACGCAGTATTTT.

This clone was detected a few times. The gene calls are TRBV6-5 and TRBJ1-3, with a tentative D call TRBD1 (6 bases). The CDR3 totals 14 residues. The germline CDR1 and CDR2 sequences are MNHEY and SVGAGI. V gave up 6 bases and J gave up 4 bases, with 13 bases separating them. The CDR3, as DNA: TGTGCCAGCAGATCCGGACAGCCGGGAAACACCATATATTTT. Translation gives CASRSGQPGNTIYF.

This clone came up once. The chain employs TRBV5-4 and TRBJ1-1; tentatively, D is TRBD1 (6 bases). The V gene's germline CDR1 is SGHNT and CDR2 YYREEE (reference sequence). This CDR3 is built from 16 residues. Trimming took 3 bases from V and 1 from J, leaving 16 bases between them. This chain's CDR3 is CASSSGGGVGNTEAFF. The CDR3 nucleotides are TGTGCCAGCAGCTCGGGGGGGGGCGTAGGGAACACTGAAGCTTTCTTT.

The genes are TRBV7-9 and TRBJ1-2, with D maybe TRBD1 (6 bases). V was shortened by 5 bases and J by 2 bases, with 15 bases between the two germline ends. This CDR3 is 15 amino acids long. Looked up from germline, CDR1 is SEHNR and CDR2 is FQNEAQ (reference sequence). The CDR3 region is CASSGTDSSNYGYTF. CDR3 in DNA: TGTGCCAGCAGCGGAACGGACAGCTCAAACTATGGCTACACCTTC.

There are a few counts of this clone. The V call is TRBV5-6, the J call TRBJ1-5, with TRBD1 matching 8 bases. Germline V gene sequence: CDR1 SGHDT, CDR2 YYEEEE. Losses at the gene ends were 4 bases for V and 0 bases for J; bases not matched to a gene: 6. The length of the CDR3 is 16 residues. The CDR3 loop reads CASSPRTGSSNQPQHF. DNA of the CDR3: TGTGCCAGCAGCCCTAGGACAGGGTCTAGCAATCAGCCCCAGCATTTT.

This clone was detected only a few times. The chain has TRBV6-5 and TRBJ2-7, with TRBD2 as a possible D gene (5 bases). Deletions cut 6 bases from V and 3 bases from J, with 15 bases between. This CDR3 comprises 14 residues. The germline V gene has CDR1 MNHEY and CDR2 SVGAGI. The CDR3 DNA follows: TGTGCCAGCAGAGCCGGGATGATAGACTACGAGCAGTACTTC. It specifies CASRAGMIDYEQYF.

The V and J genes are TRBV6-6 and TRBJ1-1; maybe TRBD1 (5 bases). The germline gives CDR1 MNHNY, CDR2 SVGAGI (reference sequence). This CDR3 is 14 amino acids long. Trimming removed 2 bases at V and 3 bases at J, with 10 bases between. In DNA form, the CDR3 reads TGTGCCAGCAGTTACAGGGGCGCGGACACTGAAGCTTTCTTT. Translation gives CASSYRGADTEAFF.

The CDR3 DNA follows: TGTGCCAGCACCCAGGGGGCGTCCTACGAGCAGTACTTC. It codes for CASTQGASYEQYF. The gene calls are TRBV2 and TRBJ2-5; 8 bases fit TRBD1. The DNA end is a closer match to TRBJ2-7, so the J assignment may be wrong. Germline values: CDR1 SNHLY, CDR2 FYNNEI. The CDR3 totals 13 residues.

This clone was observed a handful of times. The V gene is TRBV2, the J gene TRBJ2-7; 10 bases map to TRBD1. Germline V gene data show CDR1 as SNHLY and CDR2 as FYNNEI. CDR3 length: 13 residues. J lost 6 bases, V lost 1 base, and 0 bases had no gene match. The CDR3 sequence: CASSEGTGGEQYF. The CDR3 DNA reads as TGTGCCAGCAGTGAAGGGACAGGGGGCGAGCAGTACTTC. Looking up the rest from reference TRBV2 and TRBJ2-7 gives the full variable domain: EPEVTQTPSHQVTQMGQEVILRCVPISNHLYFYWYRQILGQKVEFLVSFYNNEISEKSEIFDDQFSVERPDGSNFTLKIRSTKLEDSAMYFCASSEGTGGEQYFGPGTRLTVT.

This clone came up a few times. Other DNA sequences in this sample translate to the same CDR3. J is TRBJ2-5 and V is TRBV9, with 7 positions matching TRBD1. With 0 bases clipped from V and 1 base from J, the junction kept 6 bases outside the gene matches. Germline V lookup: CDR1 SGDLS, CDR2 YYNGEE. The CDR3 loop spans 16 amino acids. The CDR3 sequence: CASSVVGGRGQETQYF. CDR3 sequence (DNA): TGTGCCAGCAGCGTAGTAGGGGGCCGAGGCCAAGAGACCCAGTACTTC.

Regarding this clone: This specimen includes other DNA sequences encoding the same CDR3. The V and J genes are TRBV28 and TRBJ2-7; D might be TRBD1 (6 bases). Trimming took off 5 bases at V and 2 bases at J, with 10 bases between the two ends. Looked up from germline, CDR1 is MDHEN and CDR2 is SYDVKM. The CDR3 length is 13 residues. CDR3 coding DNA: TGTGCCAGCAGTCCTGGACAGACCTACGAGCAGTACTTC. This sequence encodes CASSPGQTYEQYF.

This clone turned up a few times. The germline gene is not matched at one end of the junction; a read error may be the cause. CDR3 DNA: TGTGCCAGCAGCTTAGAAAGCGGGGGAATTTCCTTC. This codes for CASSLESGGISF. The chain employs TRBV7-2 and TRBJ2-7, with TRBD2 identical over 8 bases. Germline V gene data show CDR1 as SGHTA and CDR2 as FQGNSA. The CDR3 length is 12 residues.

This clone has at least ten counts. This sequence joins TRBV13 and TRBJ2-7, with D possibly TRBD1 on 5 matching bases. Germline V gene data show CDR1 as PRHDT and CDR2 as FYEKMQ (reference sequence). With 1 base removed from V and 7 bases from J, the gap between germline ends came to 14 bases. CDR3 length equals 14 residues. The CDR3, as DNA: TGTGCCAGCAGCTTAGACCCAGGGCCCTTTGAGCAGTACTTC. The encoded protein is CASSLDPGPFEQYF. Variable domain in full (rest from reference TRBV13 and TRBJ2-7): AAGVIQSPRHLIKEKRETATLKCYPIPRHDTVYWYQQGPGQDPQFLISFYEKMQSDKGSIPDRFSAQQFSDYHSELNMSSLELGDSALYFCASSLDPGPFEQYFGPGTRLTVT.

This clone has only a few counts. The chain uses TRBV5-1 and TRBJ1-2; a weak D match, TRBD1 (6 bases). The CDR3 is 15 residues long. The V gene lost 4 bases and the J gene lost 4 bases, with 17 bases spanning the gap. The germline V gene encodes CDR1 SGHRS and CDR2 YFSETQ. In DNA form, the CDR3 reads TGCGCCAGCAGCCTACAGGGAGAACTCGCCTATGGCTACACCTTC. Its translation is CASSLQGELAYGYTF.

This clone was counted between two and nine times. V and J are TRBV7-9 and TRBJ2-3; 7 bases are shared with TRBD1. The length of the CDR3 is 13 residues. V shed 2 bases and J 4 bases; nucleotides not matched to a gene: 0. Germline lookup yields CDR1 SEHNR and CDR2 FQNEAQ (reference sequence). In DNA, the CDR3 is TGTGCCAGCAGCTTACAGGGGGCAGATACGCAGTATTTT. Encoded protein: CASSLQGADTQYF.